The 13 T cell receptor beta chains below come from one sample, sequenced in a study of blood T cell repertoires in COVID-19. Libraries were prepared by immunoSEQ multiplex PCR; TCRdb keeps only in-frame clonotypes and omits some of them. The table has some 170,000 clones, approximately 89% seen once; the top ten hold approximately 8%. The sample was peripheral blood. All receptors derive from a woman aged 55-69 years with acute or convalescent COVID-19.

The V call is TRBV7-9, the J call TRBJ1-1; D might be TRBD1 (6 bases). The V end lost 5 bases, the J end lost 4 bases, and 20 bases lay between the germline ends. The CDR3 contains 16 residues. Germline lookup yields CDR1 SEHNR and CDR2 FQNEAQ (reference sequence). The CDR3 protein is CASSLDVGQGSTEAFF. As DNA, the CDR3 is TGTGCCAGCAGCCTTGATGTTGGGCAGGGGAGCACTGAAGCTTTCTTT. The full variable domain, with the rest looked up from reference TRBV7-9 and TRBJ1-1, is DTGVSQNPRHKITKRGQNVTFRCDPISEHNRLYWYRQTLGQGPEFLTYFQNEAQLEKSRLLSDRFSAERPKGSFSTLEIQRTEQGDSAMYLCASSLDVGQGSTEAFFGQGTRLTVV.

The chain is built from TRBV9 and TRBJ2-1; tentative D call: TRBD1 (5 bases). The V end lost 5 bases, the J end lost 3 bases, and 24 bases lay between the germline ends. The CDR3 runs 18 residues. Germline CDR1 is SGDLS and CDR2 is YYNGEE. This chain's CDR3 is CASSYRLVWGIGYNEQFF. CDR3 DNA: TGTGCCAGCAGTTACAGGCTAGTGTGGGGCATTGGCTACAATGAGCAGTTCTTC. Full variable domain (missing parts from reference TRBV9 and TRBJ2-1): DSGVTQTPKHLITATGQRVTLRCSPRSGDLSVYWYQQSLDQGLQFLIQYYNGEERAKGNILERFSAQQFPDLHSELNLSSLELGDSALYFCASSYRLVWGIGYNEQFFGPGTRLTVL.

The rearrangement links TRBV28 to TRBJ1-2, with D possibly TRBD1 on 6 matching bases. Germline V gene sequence: CDR1 MDHEN, CDR2 SYDVKM. V was shortened by 10 bases and J by 2 bases, with 14 bases between the two germline ends. The CDR3 runs 13 residues. CDR3: CAIQGSLNYGYTF. Written as DNA, the CDR3 is TGTGCCATACAGGGAAGTCTCAACTATGGCTACACCTTC.

The V call is TRBV6-5, the J call TRBJ2-3; 7 bases are shared with TRBD2. Germline CDR1 is MNHEY and CDR2 is SVGAGI. V lost 0 bases, J lost 5 bases, and 2 bases stayed unmatched. The CDR3 contains 14 residues. The CDR3 DNA reads as TGTGCCAGCAGTTACTCGCGGGGGAGAGATACGCAGTATTTT. Amino acid sequence: CASSYSRGRDTQYF.

The V and J genes are TRBV2 and TRBJ2-3; 12 bases are a match to TRBD2. J gave up 0 bases and V 7 bases, and 17 bases lay outside the gene matches. This CDR3 spans 20 amino acids. Germline CDR1 and CDR2: SNHLY and FYNNEI. CDR3 sequence (DNA): TGTGCCAGCACAGGACTAGCGGGGTTTTTGGGGCCCACTAGCACAGATACGCAGTATTTT. This sequence encodes CASTGLAGFLGPTSTDTQYF.

The chain links TRBV9 to TRBJ2-3; TRBD2 agrees at 14 bases. CDR3 length: 16 amino acids. The junction had 3 bases not matched to a gene; V was cut back by 2 bases and J by 4 bases. CDR1 SGDLS and CDR2 YYNGEE come from the germline V gene. CDR3 protein: CASSVGLAGVSDTQYF. As DNA, the CDR3 is TGTGCCAGCAGCGTGGGACTAGCGGGAGTTTCAGATACGCAGTATTTT.

V usage is TRBV10-3 and J usage is TRBJ2-1; D may be TRBD2 (5 bases). The CDR3 runs 16 residues. V lost 6 bases, J lost 6 bases, and 21 bases lay in between. Germline CDR1 and CDR2: ENHRY and SYGVKD. CDR3 nucleotide sequence: TGTGCCATCAGAGACCTCAGCGGCCACGAAACCAATGAGCAGTTCTTC. This sequence encodes CAIRDLSGHETNEQFF.

The V and J genes are TRBV4-2 and TRBJ2-3, with D possibly matching TRBD2 (6 bases). V was trimmed by 4 bases and J by 6 bases, leaving 14 bases between them. Germline CDR1 reads LGHNA; CDR2 reads YNFKEQ. The CDR3 is 14 residues long. The DNA of the CDR3 is TGTGCCAGCAGCCCCTACGGGAGAAGTGATACGCAGTATTTT. It codes for CASSPYGRSDTQYF.

The chain carries TRBV19 and TRBJ2-2, with D tentatively TRBD1 (5 bases). Germline V gene lookup returns CDR1 LNHDA and CDR2 SQIVND (reference sequence). CDR3 length: 13 residues. CDR3 loop: CASSRVLTGELFF. DNA of the CDR3: TGTGCAAGCAGCAGGGTTCTGACCGGGGAGCTGTTTTTT.

With regard to this clone: At the DNA level, this CDR3 is encoded by other sequences in the same sample as well. The chain links TRBV15 to TRBJ1-1; D might be TRBD1 (5 bases). V dropped 0 bases and J dropped 4 bases, with 9 bases sitting between them. CDR1 and CDR2 (germline): LNHNV, YYDKDF (reference sequence). The CDR3 runs to 14 residues. As DNA, the CDR3 is TGTGCCACCAGCAGAGATCAGGGTAGCACTGAAGCTTTCTTT. The encoded protein is CATSRDQGSTEAFF.

This chain uses TRBV30 with TRBJ1-4; the D gene is possibly TRBD1 (6 bases). V lost 3 bases, J lost 0 bases, and 17 bases lay in between. Germline CDR1 and CDR2: GTSNPN and SVGIG (reference sequence). This CDR3 region has 17 residues. Here the CDR3 reads CAWSDWGRSATNEKLFF. CDR3 DNA: TGTGCCTGGAGCGATTGGGGGCGGTCTGCAACTAATGAAAAACTGTTTTTT. Complete variable domain (other parts from reference TRBV30 and TRBJ1-4): SQTIHQWPATLVQPVGSPLSLECTVEGTSNPNLYWYRQAAGRGLQLLFYSVGIGQISSEVPQNLSASRPQDRQFILSSKKLLLSDSGFYLCAWSDWGRSATNEKLFFGSGTQLSVL.

The chain carries TRBV19 and TRBJ2-1; 10 bases fit TRBD1. V shed 1 base and J 4 bases; nucleotides not matched to a gene: 1. The CDR3 spans 15 residues. CDR1 is LNHDA, CDR2 SQIVND, per germline (reference sequence). The CDR3 protein is CASSIGTGGYNEQFF. CDR3 in DNA: TGTGCCAGTAGTATAGGGACAGGGGGGTACAATGAGCAGTTCTTC.

This chain connects TRBV10-3 to TRBJ1-1, with 7 bases matching TRBD1. CDR3 size: 13 residues. V was pared by 10 bases and J by 7 bases, with 12 bases of the junction left unmatched. CDR1 and CDR2 from the germline V gene are ENHRY and SYGVKD. CDR3 region: CATSVGTAIEAFF. The CDR3 coding sequence is TGTGCCACCTCAGTAGGGACAGCGATTGAAGCTTTCTTT.